Shown below are 9 T cell receptor beta chains from a single sample sequenced in a study of Ad26.COV2.S vaccination and SARS-CoV-2 variants. Repertoires were generated with immunoSEQ multiplex PCR, while TCRdb's copy carries only in-frame clones and drops some. The sample lists 350,000 to 400,000 clones, about nine tenths occurring once. Indicated treatment: 15 to 20 received Ad26.COV2.S at low or high dose, single or two shots; roughly five received placebo; per-sample allocation not given. Specimens were obtained on day 63 following the first vaccine or placebo injection. Here the sequenced sample was peripheral blood, taken in a trial of Ad26.COV2.S vaccine versus placebo. The receptors shown here come from a person aged 18-60 years who received the Ad26.COV2.S COVID-19 vaccine or a placebo.

This clone has a single count. The J gene is TRBJ1-1, the V gene TRBV10-1; 7 bases align to TRBD1. The junction had 3 bases not matched to a gene; V was cut back by 4 bases and J by 4 bases. The CDR3 contains 13 residues. Germline-derived CDR1 and CDR2 are WNHNN and SYGVQD (reference sequence). CDR3 in amino acids: CASSARGITEAFF. The CDR3 nucleotides are TGCGCCAGCAGTGCCAGGGGGATCACTGAAGCTTTCTTT.

This clone turned up a few times. The rearrangement links TRBV6-2 or TRBV6-3 to TRBJ2-7; 8 bases fit TRBD1. The ends lost 4 bases at V and 3 bases at J; junction bases unmatched: 5. Germline CDR1 reads MNHEY; CDR2 reads SVGEGT. This CDR3 has 14 residues. CDR3 loop: CASSLIGQGYEQYF. CDR3 bases: TGTGCCAGCAGTTTGATCGGACAGGGCTACGAGCAGTACTTC.

The sample holds a few counts of this clone. For the CDR3, the DNA is TGTGCCAGCAGTGATATTGGGGATGAAAAACTGTTTTTT. Translation gives CASSDIGDEKLFF. The chain joins TRBV6-1 to TRBJ1-4, with D unresolved. The V end lost 3 bases, the J end lost 6 bases, and 8 bases lay between the germline ends. The CDR3 consists of 13 residues. Germline V gene lookup returns CDR1 MNHNS and CDR2 SASEGT.

This clone was seen once. The chain joins TRBV28 to TRBJ1-2; the D is unclear. This CDR3 spans 15 amino acids. V was trimmed by 5 bases and J by 3 bases, leaving 16 bases between them. Germline-derived CDR1 and CDR2 are MDHEN and SYDVKM. The CDR3 coding sequence is TGTGCCAGCAGTCCCTCCCCCGTCGCCCACTATGGCTACACCTTC. This codes for CASSPSPVAHYGYTF.

The chain is built from TRBV29-1 and TRBJ2-7; possibly TRBD2 for D (7 bases). This CDR3 has 13 residues. CDR1 and CDR2 from the germline V gene are SQVTM and ANQGSEA. V was shortened by 6 bases and J by 5 bases, with 17 bases between the two germline ends. The CDR3 region is CSVQGGGRNEQYF. CDR3 coding DNA: TGCAGCGTCCAAGGGGGGGGGCGGAACGAGCAGTACTTC.

This clone was observed once. The chain combines TRBV7-2 with TRBJ1-1; possible D gene TRBD1, 5 bases. Per the germline V gene, CDR1 is SGHTA and CDR2 is FQGNSA. With 2 bases removed from V and 1 base from J, the gap between germline ends came to 8 bases. The CDR3 is made up of 14 amino acids. Here the CDR3 DNA reads TGTGCCAGCAGCTTAAGGGACCCGAACACTGAAGCTTTCTTT. Translating it yields CASSLRDPNTEAFF.

The genes are TRBV11-2 and TRBJ2-7; D may be TRBD2 (5 bases). The V gene's germline CDR1 is SGHAT and CDR2 FQNNGV. The CDR3 is made up of 13 amino acids. Trimming left V 6 bases short and J 3 bases short, with 12 bases between. The CDR3 reads CASSGLKFYEQYF. The CDR3 nucleotides are TGTGCCAGCAGTGGACTCAAATTCTACGAGCAGTACTTC.

The chain has TRBV2 and TRBJ1-6; 11 bases map to TRBD1. The CDR3 totals 14 residues. After removal of 6 bases from V and 7 bases from J, the junction contained 2 bases not matched to a gene. From germline, CDR1 is SNHLY and CDR2 FYNNEI. The CDR3 region is CASRWTGGNSPLHF. In nucleotides, the CDR3 is TGTGCCAGCAGATGGACAGGGGGCAATTCACCCCTCCACTTT.

This rearrangement joins TRBV5-1 to TRBJ1-1; tentatively, D is TRBD1 (5 bases). CDR1 and CDR2 (germline): SGHRS, YFSETQ. V lost 0 bases to trimming and J lost 5 bases, with 17 bases between them. CDR3 length: 16 residues. In DNA, the CDR3 is TGCGCCAGCAGCTTGGCGGGGTTGGGGGGAGGAACTGAAGCTTTCTTT. Its protein product is CASSLAGLGGGTEAFF.